This TCR beta chain appears in the sequencing data of a study of T-cell memory formation after mild COVID-19. Overall study: The TCR clusters were mostly specific to one donor.

Whole-study results and caveats: Contracting clones localized mainly to CM and EM when CD4+ and mainly to EMRA when CD8+. Pre-infection memory carried some responding clones, suggesting that cross-reactive memory joined. From day 15 to 85, contracting clones were balanced between CD4 and CD8, whereas later expanders leaned toward CD4+.

This clonotype appeared many times. The antigen is undetermined. In TCRdb, the 5' RACE reads were re-called with MiXCR into one record per CDR3 protein. The sample shows approximately 150,000 distinct CDR3 sequences, less than 20% of them seen only once. The TCR was taken from an adult woman who had mild COVID-19 (a few samples of this study predate the infection). Cell type and time point are not known. Sample: PBMCs or a T cell subset sorted from them (not recorded which).

The CDR3 loop reads CASSLGSGSNQPQHF. CDR3 DNA: TGTGCCAGCAGCTTAGGTTCCGGGTCCAATCAGCCCCAGCATTTT. This chain links TRBV7-3 with TRBJ1-5; D is unclear. Trimming pared 2 bases from V and 3 bases from J, leaving 11 bases between. CDR1 is SGHTA, CDR2 FQGTGA, per germline. The CDR3 loop spans 15 amino acids.